This is a list of T cell receptor beta chains from one sample in a study of human T cells and chemical hapten exposure. Each CDR3 protein is one row after TCRdb ran MiXCR on the RACE reads. The sample contains some 38,000 distinct CDR3 sequences, over 5.5% of which appear only once. Material: whole blood, obtained in connection with sensitization to the hapten diphenylcyclopropenone (DPC). Receptor source: a woman aged 25 to 39 with alopecia areata. Some clones in this sample may be carry-over from other donors' samples. The CDR3 runs from the conserved cysteine through the conserved F or W. The D gene is left open where the match is weak. The size of a clone is reported for some rows only, either as once, few or many, or as a class for expanded clones.

TRBJ2-2 | TRBV29-1 | . | . | CSVNLGANTGELFF | TGCAGCGTTAATCTCGGGGCGAACACCGGGGAGCTGTTTTTT
TRBJ1-1 | TRBV5-5 | many | . | CASSLGLEGLAFF | TGTGCCAGCAGCTTGGGGCTAGAGGGGTTAGCTTTCTTT
TRBJ2-7 | TRBV12-3/TRBV12-4 | many | . | CASSLQVPYEQYF | TGTGCCAGCAGCCTCCAGGTTCCCTACGAGCAGTACTTC
TRBJ2-1 | TRBV28 | many | TRBD1 | CASSPPLGQGPYNEQFF | TGTGCCAGCAGTCCCCCACTCGGACAGGGTCCCTACAATGAGCAGTTCTTC
TRBJ1-5 | TRBV6-2/TRBV6-3 | many | . | CASSYSKAAPYSNQPQHF | TGTGCCAGCAGTTACTCGAAGGCAGCCCCTTATAGCAATCAGCCCCAGCATTTT
TRBJ2-1 | TRBV20-1 | many | . | CSARPEQTFYNEQFF | TGCAGTGCTAGACCAGAGCAGACGTTCTACAATGAGCAGTTCTTC
TRBJ1-6 | TRBV5-1 | . | TRBD1 | CASSTGVDSPLHF | TGCGCCAGCTCTACAGGGGTGGATTCACCCCTCCACTTT
TRBJ1-6 | TRBV27 | few | TRBD1 | CASSPTGQNSPLHF | TGTGCCAGCAGTCCGACAGGGCAGAATTCACCCCTCCACTTT
TRBJ2-1 | TRBV4-1 | few | TRBD2 | CASSQGGGGELNNEQFF | TGCGCCAGCAGCCAAGGCGGCGGGGGAGAGCTCAACAATGAGCAGTTCTTC
TRBJ2-3 | TRBV7-9 | few | . | CASSTKQGPDTQYF | TGTGCCAGCAGCACTAAGCAGGGACCAGATACGCAGTATTTT
TRBJ2-1 | TRBV29-1 | few | . | CSAERVDEQFF | TGCAGCGCCGAGCGGGTAGATGAGCAGTTCTTC
TRBJ1-5 | TRBV14 | few | . | CASKRPPIGLENQPQHF | TGTGCCAGCAAACGACCTCCGATCGGGCTCGAAAATCAGCCCCAGCATTTT
TRBJ1-1 | TRBV11-2 | many | . | CASSGWAEAFF | TGTGCCAGCAGCGGGTGGGCTGAAGCTTTCTTT
TRBJ1-2 | TRBV4-2 | many | . | CASSQPPSSRVKGDYGYTF | TGTGCCAGCAGCCAACCCCCCTCGTCCAGGGTTAAAGGGGACTATGGCTACACCTTC
TRBJ1-1 | TRBV29-1 | few | TRBD1 | CSSDRGRGTEAFF | TGCAGCTCGGACAGGGGGCGGGGCACTGAAGCTTTCTTT
TRBJ2-3 | TRBV12-3/TRBV12-4 | many | TRBD1 | CASSPRTGSADTQYF | TGTGCCAGCAGTCCCCGGACAGGGAGTGCAGATACGCAGTATTTT
TRBJ1-4 | TRBV5-1 | few | TRBD1 | CASSLRDSNEKLFF | TGCGCCAGCAGCTTGCGGGACAGTAATGAAAAACTGTTTTTT
TRBJ2-7 | TRBV6-2/TRBV6-3 | many | TRBD1 | CASSTAGTGFEQYF | TGTGCCAGCAGCACGGCCGGGACAGGGTTCGAGCAGTACTTC
TRBJ1-1 | TRBV27 | . | TRBD1 | CASSPRTGRGTEAFF | TGTGCCAGCAGTCCCCGGACAGGTCGGGGAACTGAAGCTTTCTTT
TRBJ2-1 | TRBV4-2 | few | TRBD2 | CASSRSTSGGVGEQFF | TGTGCCAGCAGCCGTTCGACTAGCGGGGGGGTGGGTGAGCAGTTCTTC
TRBJ1-5 | TRBV6-5 | few | TRBD1 | CASSYQKGANQPQHF | TGTGCCAGCAGTTACCAAAAGGGGGCTAATCAGCCCCAGCATTTT
TRBJ2-7 | TRBV5-1 | few | TRBD1 | CASRRDSLAYEQYF | TGCGCCAGCAGGAGGGACAGTCTAGCCTACGAGCAGTACTTC
TRBJ2-5 | TRBV6-1 | . | . | CASIDGRGKETQYF | TGTGCCAGCATTGATGGCAGGGGAAAGGAGACCCAGTACTTC
TRBJ1-1 | TRBV7-9 | . | . | CASSLGLGGGGAMNTEAFF | TGTGCCAGCAGCTTGGGCCTCGGGGGCGGAGGGGCGATGAACACTGAAGCTTTCTTT
TRBJ1-1 | TRBV11-1 | many | . | CASGSRRGAEAFF | TGTGCCAGCGGATCCCGGCGAGGGGCTGAAGCTTTCTTT
TRBJ1-1 | TRBV5-5 | many | . | CASSRQPSGTEAFF | TGTGCCAGCAGCAGACAACCTTCGGGGACTGAAGCTTTCTTT
TRBJ1-5 | TRBV28 | . | . | CASTTQQYNQPQHF | TGTGCCAGTACCACCCAGCAGTACAATCAGCCCCAGCATTTT
TRBJ2-7 | TRBV28 | . | TRBD1 | CASSLGTAASYEQYF | TGTGCCAGCAGTCTCGGGACAGCCGCCTCCTACGAGCAGTACTTC
TRBJ1-1 | TRBV7-3 | few | . | CASSPRRQSTSGDTEAFF | TGTGCCAGCAGCCCCCGCCGACAGTCTACCTCTGGGGACACTGAAGCTTTCTTT
TRBJ2-5 | TRBV4-3 | many | . | CASSHGRARDETQYF | TGCGCCAGCAGCCATGGGCGGGCCAGGGATGAGACCCAGTACTTC
TRBJ1-3 | TRBV7-8 | . | . | CASSSTGPPGNTIYF | TGTGCCAGCAGCTCTACAGGGCCCCCTGGAAACACCATATATTTT
TRBJ1-5 | TRBV5-1 | . | . | CASSLNGGFNQPQHF | TGCGCCAGCAGCTTGAACGGGGGATTCAATCAGCCCCAGCATTTT
TRBJ2-2 | TRBV2 | . | . | CASRLYVNTGELFF | TGTGCCAGCAGACTATACGTGAACACCGGGGAGCTGTTTTTT
TRBJ2-3 | TRBV7-2 | few | TRBD2 | CASSLMMLAGGFTDTQYF | TGTGCCAGCAGCTTAATGATGCTAGCGGGGGGCTTCACAGATACGCAGTATTTT
TRBJ2-3 | TRBV7-6 | few | . | CASSPRFSRTSVTQYF | TGTGCCAGCAGCCCCAGGTTCTCCCGCACATCTGTTACGCAGTATTTT
TRBJ2-5 | TRBV27 | medium-sized | . | CASSSGFQETQYF | TGTGCCAGCAGTTCAGGGTTCCAAGAGACCCAGTACTTC
TRBJ2-1 | TRBV12-3/TRBV12-4 | many | TRBD2 | CASSVAGAFSYNEQFF | TGTGCCAGCAGTGTAGCGGGGGCCTTCTCCTACAATGAGCAGTTCTTC
TRBJ1-1 | TRBV5-1 | many | TRBD1 | CASSSIGTGLNTEAFF | TGCGCCAGCAGCTCAATAGGGACAGGGCTGAACACTGAAGCTTTCTTT
TRBJ2-6 | TRBV6-1 | many | . | CASSEGASGANVLTF | TGTGCCAGCAGTGAGGGGGCGTCTGGGGCCAACGTCCTGACTTTC
TRBJ2-2 | TRBV20-1 | many | . | CSGRGLPSGTGELFF | TGCAGCGGGAGAGGACTGCCTTCAGGGACCGGGGAGCTGTTTTTT
TRBJ2-1 | TRBV4-2 | few | TRBD2 | CASSQGTSVSSYNEQFF | TGTGCCAGCAGCCAGGGGACTAGCGTTAGCTCCTACAATGAGCAGTTCTTC
TRBJ2-3 | TRBV7-2 | many | . | CASSLVDSTDTQYF | TGTGCCAGCAGCTTAGTGGACTCCACAGATACGCAGTATTTT
TRBJ1-1 | TRBV6-5 | few | . | CASSYSGTDTEAFF | TGTGCCAGCAGTTACTCAGGGACGGACACTGAAGCTTTCTTT